These T cell receptor beta chains were read from a single sample in a study of blood T cell repertoires in COVID-19. Measured with immunoSEQ multiplex PCR; TCRdb has only the in-frame clones, and not every one. Of around 300,000 clones listed, around 88% are singletons. Sequences were obtained from PBMCs or T cells enriched from blood (not recorded which). All receptors come from a woman between 40 and 55 years old who had recovered from COVID-19. Each CDR3 is given with its conserved first and last residue. A D gene is named only where the DNA matches it firmly. Expanded clones get a size class; other rows say once, few or many, or leave the size out.

J gene	clone size	V gene	D gene	CDR3 protein	CDR3 DNA
TRBJ1-6	.	TRBV7-9	.	CAIEGGQPNSPLHF	TGTGCCATAGAGGGTGGGCAACCAAATTCACCCCTCCACTTT
TRBJ1-4	.	TRBV7-9	TRBD1	CASSLSQGDEKLFF	TGTGCCAGCAGCTTAAGCCAGGGGGATGAAAAACTGTTTTTT
TRBJ2-3	once	TRBV9	TRBD2	CASSPRLAGGTDTQYF	TGTGCCAGCAGCCCGAGACTAGCGGGAGGCACAGATACGCAGTATTTT
TRBJ1-2	.	TRBV28	.	CASSLGPRREGYGYTF	TGTGCCAGCAGTTTAGGGCCCAGGCGAGAGGGCTATGGCTACACCTTC
TRBJ2-1	.	TRBV7-6	TRBD1	CASRPGTGTHNEQFF	TGTGCCAGCAGACCCGGGACAGGAACGCACAATGAGCAGTTCTTC
TRBJ2-7	few	TRBV11-2	.	CASSLIPGAYEQYF	TGTGCCAGCAGCTTAATCCCGGGAGCCTACGAGCAGTACTTC
TRBJ1-4	.	TRBV14	.	CASSQGGQIGREKLFF	TGTGCCAGCAGCCAAGGGGGGCAGATCGGTCGCGAAAAACTGTTTTTT
TRBJ1-6	.	TRBV28	TRBD1	CASSLYGQGLRSPLHF	TGTGCCAGCAGTTTATACGGACAGGGTTTGAGATCACCCCTCCACTTT
TRBJ2-3	few	TRBV28	.	CASMSRGEGDTQYF	TGTGCCAGCATGAGCAGGGGAGAGGGGGATACGCAGTATTTT
TRBJ2-1	.	TRBV28	TRBD2	CASSLGFGRSTYNEQFF	TGTGCCAGCAGCCTTGGATTCGGGAGGTCGACCTACAATGAGCAGTTCTTC
TRBJ1-5	.	TRBV9	TRBD1	CASSVGGRGVEPQHF	TGTGCCAGCAGCGTAGGGGGCAGGGGGGTAGAGCCCCAGCATTTT
TRBJ2-2	.	TRBV7-8	TRBD1	CASSLASGGQGGTGELFF	TGTGCCAGCAGCTTAGCTTCGGGGGGACAGGGTGGCACCGGGGAGCTGTTTTTT
TRBJ1-1	once	TRBV5-1	.	CASKEMNTEAFF	TGCGCCAGCAAAGAGATGAACACTGAAGCTTTCTTT
TRBJ1-6	.	TRBV6-5	TRBD1	CASSYGTGDAGSPLHF	TGTGCCAGCAGTTACGGAACAGGGGACGCGGGTTCACCCCTCCACTTT
TRBJ1-2	.	TRBV18	TRBD1	CASSPQGTAYGYTF	TGTGCCAGCTCACCACAGGGGACAGCTTATGGCTACACCTTC
TRBJ2-7	.	TRBV28	TRBD1	CASSLKRQGSRLYEQYF	TGTGCCAGCAGTTTAAAGAGACAGGGCTCAAGACTTTACGAGCAGTACTTC
TRBJ2-1	.	TRBV21-1	.	CASSNNWETSGRAGEQFF	TGTGCCAGCAGCAATAATTGGGAGACTAGCGGGAGGGCCGGGGAGCAGTTCTTC
TRBJ1-2	.	TRBV6-5	TRBD1	CASSRTGNGYTF	TGTGCCAGCAGTCGGACAGGGAATGGCTACACCTTC
TRBJ1-2	.	TRBV6-2/TRBV6-3	.	CASSFDGNYGYTF	TGTGCCAGCAGTTTCGACGGGAACTATGGCTACACCTTC
TRBJ2-1	.	TRBV11-1	TRBD2	CASSVPGLAGAEQFF	TGTGCCAGCAGCGTCCCGGGACTAGCGGGAGCTGAGCAGTTCTTC
TRBJ2-3	.	TRBV4-2	.	CASSHAPGETSTDTQYF	TGTGCCAGCAGCCACGCCCCGGGGGAAACTAGCACAGATACGCAGTATTTT
TRBJ2-1	.	TRBV7-2	TRBD2	CASSSHSGSSYNEQFF	TGTGCCAGCAGCTCGCATAGCGGGAGCTCCTACAATGAGCAGTTCTTC
TRBJ2-7	.	TRBV28	.	CASSSLFSSRQYF	TGTGCCAGCAGCTCTCTCTTTAGTAGTCGGCAGTACTTC
TRBJ2-5	.	TRBV7-2	.	CASSSYSRETQYF	TGTGCCAGCAGCTCCTACTCGAGAGAGACCCAGTACTTC
TRBJ2-3	.	TRBV28	.	CASGTRWGGGSSTDTQYF	TGTGCCAGCGGGACCCGGTGGGGAGGTGGGTCTAGCACAGATACGCAGTATTTT
TRBJ2-7	.	TRBV28	TRBD1	CASRTGGWYEQYF	TGTGCCAGCCGGACAGGGGGCTGGTACGAGCAGTACTTC
TRBJ2-1	.	TRBV9	.	CATSSPGSYEQFF	TGTGCCACTTCATCCCCCGGGAGCTATGAGCAGTTCTTC
TRBJ1-2	many	TRBV2	.	CASSEASVNSGYTF	TGTGCCAGCAGTGAAGCCTCGGTAAACTCTGGCTACACCTTC